One sample yielded the 23 T cell receptor beta chains listed below, sequenced in a study of cytomegalovirus exposure and HLA in healthy donors. Primers included in the PCR were 60 Vbeta and 13 Jbeta primers. Clones were sequenced by immunoSEQ multiplex PCR, and TCRdb holds only the in-frame ones, with some missing. The sample yields 100,000 to 150,000 clones, 75% to 90% seen once. Specimen: PBMCs. The receptor source for this set is a man aged 40-49 years in good health and CMV-seronegative.

V and J are TRBV5-1 and TRBJ2-7, with 8 bases matching TRBD2. CDR1 and CDR2 from the germline V gene are SGHRS and YFSETQ. V lost 4 bases and J lost 0; bases outside the gene matches: 3. There are 14 residues in the CDR3. In DNA, the CDR3 is TGCGCCAGCAGCCCCGGGACTAGCTCCTACGAGCAGTACTTC. It translates to CASSPGTSSYEQYF.

A single count supports this clone. The V call is TRBV7-2, the J call TRBJ1-5; D may be TRBD1 (6 bases). This CDR3 has 17 residues. Deletions cut 1 base from V and 1 base from J, with 14 bases between. Germline CDR1 and CDR2: SGHTA and FQGNSA. The CDR3 DNA follows: TGTGCCAGCAGCTTAGTAGGGGGGGTTTCCAGCAATCAGCCCCAGCATTTT. Translating gives CASSLVGGVSSNQPQHF.

The chain recombines TRBV6-5 with TRBJ1-2; perhaps TRBD1 as D (6 bases). Germline V gives CDR1 MNHEY, CDR2 SVGAGI. With 6 bases removed from V and 3 bases from J, the gap between germline ends came to 11 bases. The CDR3 spans 13 residues. The CDR3: CASSQGSDYGYTF. Here the CDR3 DNA reads TGTGCCAGCAGCCAGGGGTCCGACTATGGCTACACCTTC.

In its sample, this clone was seen a few times. This chain links TRBV28 with TRBJ1-3, with D possibly being TRBD1 (6 bases). The CDR3 is 14 amino acids. CDR1 is MDHEN and CDR2 is SYDVKM in the germline V gene. Trimming removed 4 bases from V and 0 bases from J, with 7 bases in between. The CDR3 is CASSWTDSGNTIYF. In nucleotides, the CDR3 is TGTGCCAGCAGTTGGACAGACTCTGGAAACACCATATATTTT. The whole variable domain, remainder taken from reference TRBV28 and TRBJ1-3, is DVKVTQSSRYLVKRTGEKVFLECVQDMDHENMFWYRQDPGLGLRLIYFSYDVKMKEKGDIPEGYSVSREKKERFSLILESASTNQTSMYLCASSWTDSGNTIYFGEGSWLTVV.

CDR3 protein: CASTTGGAGNSPLHF. CDR3 DNA sequence: TGTGCCAGCACCACAGGGGGCGCGGGGAATTCACCCCTCCACTTT. The J gene is TRBJ1-6, the V gene TRBV6-1; 9 nucleotides line up with TRBD1. The V segment lost 7 bases and the J segment 7 bases; nucleotides outside the gene matches: 8. The CDR3 totals 15 residues. CDR1 is MNHNS and CDR2 is SASEGT in the germline V gene.

The chain carries TRBV7-9 and TRBJ2-7; possible D gene TRBD1, 5 bases. There are 13 residues in the CDR3. V lost 6 bases and J lost 2, with 11 bases in between. Germline V CDR1 and CDR2: SEHNR, FQNEAQ (reference sequence). CDR3 in DNA: TGTGCCAGCAGTCACCTGGGGCCCTACGAGCAGTACTTC. Translating gives CASSHLGPYEQYF.

The chain recombines TRBV5-1 with TRBJ1-6; 9 bases map to TRBD1. The CDR3 sequence is 16 residues long. The germline V gene encodes CDR1 SGHRS and CDR2 YFSETQ. The V gene end was trimmed by 4 bases and the J gene end by 4 bases; junction bases not matched to a gene: 6. The CDR3 DNA sequence: TGCGCCAGCAGCCCCGGACAGGGGCTATATAATTCACCCCTCCACTTT. It encodes CASSPGQGLYNSPLHF. Drawing the rest from reference TRBV5-1 and TRBJ1-6, the complete variable domain is KAGVTQTPRYLIKTRGQQVTLSCSPISGHRSVSWYQQTPGQGLQFLFEYFSETQRNKGNFPGRFSGRQFSNSRSEMNVSTLELGDSALYLCASSPGQGLYNSPLHFGNGTRLTVT.

This clone has just one count. The J gene is TRBJ2-1, the V gene TRBV9, with a weak D call TRBD2 (6 bases). Germline V gene sequence: CDR1 SGDLS, CDR2 YYNGEE. The CDR3 runs 16 residues. Trimming took off 3 bases at V and 3 bases at J, with 16 bases between the two ends. The chain's CDR3 is CASSAVSGLDYNEQFF. CDR3 nucleotides: TGTGCCAGCAGCGCCGTCTCGGGACTCGACTACAATGAGCAGTTCTTC.

The V call is TRBV29-1, the J call TRBJ2-1; D uncertain. This CDR3 region has 12 residues. The germline V and J ends were trimmed by 8 bases and 6 bases, with 14 bases remaining between them. The V gene's germline CDR1 is SQVTM and CDR2 ANQGSEA. In nucleotides, the CDR3 is TGCAGCTGGAGAGTAGGCGGCAATGAGCAGTTCTTC. Translation gives CSWRVGGNEQFF.

This clone was observed a single time. The V and J genes are TRBV7-8 and TRBJ2-7; 16 bases align to TRBD2. J was trimmed by 3 bases and V by 5 bases; bases with no gene match: 7. The length of the CDR3 is 17 residues. Germline V gene sequence: CDR1 SGHVS, CDR2 FQNEAQ. CDR3 amino acids: CASSAGTSGRAGYEQYF. The CDR3 region has the DNA TGTGCCAGCAGCGCCGGGACTAGCGGGAGGGCCGGCTACGAGCAGTACTTC.

The gene calls are TRBV5-8 and TRBJ1-5; 9 bases are a match to TRBD1. Germline V gene lookup returns CDR1 SGHTS and CDR2 YDEGEE. The CDR3 loop spans 15 amino acids. J gave up 6 bases and V 1 base, and 5 bases lay outside the gene matches. CDR3 DNA: TGTGCCAGCAGCTTGTACAGGGGGCCCGGTCAGCCCCAGCATTTT. Translated, it gives CASSLYRGPGQPQHF.

This chain links TRBV5-1 with TRBJ2-5; perhaps TRBD1 as D (7 bases). CDR3 length: 14 residues. V was cut by 2 bases and J by 4 bases, with 12 bases left in between. Germline CDR1 and CDR2: SGHRS and YFSETQ. In nucleotides, the CDR3 is TGCGCCAGCAGCTTCGCAGGGGGAGGAGAGACCCAGTACTTC. Translating it yields CASSFAGGGETQYF.

The CDR3, as DNA: TGCGCCAGCAGCCCTCGGGACAGGAACACTGAAGCTTTCTTT. Protein: CASSPRDRNTEAFF. This chain joins TRBV4-1 and TRBJ1-1, with 7 bases lining up with TRBD1. After removal of 4 bases from V and 1 base from J, the junction contained 3 bases not matched to a gene. The CDR3 spans 14 residues. Germline V gives CDR1 MGHRA, CDR2 YSYEKL.

This sequence joins TRBV27 and TRBJ2-3; a possible D gene is TRBD1 (5 bases). Germline CDR1 reads MNHEY; CDR2 reads SMNVEV (reference sequence). The CDR3 is 15 residues long. Deletions cut 8 bases from V and 2 bases from J, with 17 bases between. CDR3 loop: CASRPLGRDTDTQYF. CDR3 nucleotides: TGTGCCAGCCGACCCTTGGGCAGGGACACAGATACGCAGTATTTT.

The chain joins TRBV6-5 to TRBJ2-3, with 7 bases that match TRBD2. The CDR3 is made up of 14 amino acids. V dropped 6 bases and J dropped 2; count of bases not matched to a gene: 5. Germline values: CDR1 MNHEY, CDR2 SVGAGI. DNA of the CDR3: TGTGCCAGCAGGACTAGCCGGTACACAGATACGCAGTATTTT. Protein sequence: CASRTSRYTDTQYF.

This clone was counted a single time. This chain joins TRBV6-5 and TRBJ1-4; D not certain. CDR1 and CDR2 from the germline V gene are MNHEY and SVGAGI. The ends were cut back, 2 bases at V and 7 bases at J, with 14 bases in the middle. The CDR3 has 15 amino acids. The chain's CDR3 is CASSYGANLGEKLFF. DNA of the CDR3: TGTGCCAGCAGTTACGGAGCCAATCTTGGTGAAAAACTGTTTTTT.

The V and J genes are TRBV6-5 and TRBJ1-2; maybe TRBD1 (5 bases). The CDR3 has 15 amino acids. V lost 6 bases and J lost 0, with 14 bases in between. The germline CDR1 and CDR2 sequences are MNHEY and SVGAGI. The CDR3 protein is CASRDTYSSNYGYTF. Written as DNA, the CDR3 is TGTGCCAGCAGGGACACTTATTCCTCTAACTATGGCTACACCTTC.

The genes are TRBV5-4 and TRBJ1-4, with unresolved D. The CDR3 totals 13 residues. Per the germline V gene, CDR1 is SGHNT and CDR2 is YYREEE (reference sequence). Trimming left V 4 bases short and J 4 bases short, with 8 bases between. In DNA form, the CDR3 reads TGTGCCAGCAGCCTAGGACTTAATGAAAAACTGTTTTTT. Protein product: CASSLGLNEKLFF.

The CDR3 is CASSSPSGRTTDTQYF. In nucleotides, the CDR3 is TGTGCCAGCAGCTCACCTAGCGGGAGGACCACAGATACGCAGTATTTT. The V and J genes are TRBV7-9 and TRBJ2-3; 11 bases agree with TRBD2. The CDR3 runs to 16 residues. Looked up from germline, CDR1 is SEHNR and CDR2 is FQNEAQ (reference sequence). Germline trimming cut 4 bases from V and 2 bases from J; bases unmatched to any gene: 5.

V and J are TRBV5-1 and TRBJ2-5; a possible D gene is TRBD2 (6 bases). The DNA matches TRBJ2-7 better at its end, which makes the J call doubtful. Germline V gives CDR1 SGHRS, CDR2 YFSETQ. The CDR3 length is 14 residues. The CDR3 region has the DNA TGCGCCAGCAGCTTGGTCGGGAGTGGCGACGAGCAGTACTTC. Translation gives CASSLVGSGDEQYF.

The rearrangement links TRBV2 to TRBJ2-2; the match to TRBD2 covers 11 bases. CDR1 and CDR2 (germline): SNHLY, FYNNEI. There are 15 residues in the CDR3. V lost 4 bases and J lost 4; bases outside the gene matches: 2. CDR3 sequence (DNA): TGTGCCAGCAGTGCTGGACTAGCGGGCACCGGGGAGCTGTTTTTT. Amino acid sequence: CASSAGLAGTGELFF.

The chain has TRBV5-1 and TRBJ2-1, with a tentative D call TRBD2 (6 bases). Per the germline V gene, CDR1 is SGHRS and CDR2 is YFSETQ. This CDR3 region has 13 residues. Trimming took off 4 bases at V and 9 bases at J, with 14 bases between the two ends. The CDR3 is CASSVTGTGEQFF. CDR3 nucleotide sequence: TGCGCCAGCAGCGTCACCGGGACTGGTGAGCAGTTCTTC. Using reference TRBV5-1 and TRBJ2-1 for the parts outside the CDR3, the full variable domain is KAGVTQTPRYLIKTRGQQVTLSCSPISGHRSVSWYQQTPGQGLQFLFEYFSETQRNKGNFPGRFSGRQFSNSRSEMNVSTLELGDSALYLCASSVTGTGEQFFGPGTRLTVL.

V is TRBV10-3 and J is TRBJ2-3; D remains unclear. CDR3 length: 16 residues. CDR1 ENHRY and CDR2 SYGVKD come from the germline V gene. Trimming shortened V by 0 bases and J by 2 bases, and 12 bases separated the two germline ends. CDR3 sequence: CAISESLAGNTDTQYF. In nucleotides, the CDR3 is TGTGCCATCAGTGAGTCTCTGGCAGGTAACACAGATACGCAGTATTTT.